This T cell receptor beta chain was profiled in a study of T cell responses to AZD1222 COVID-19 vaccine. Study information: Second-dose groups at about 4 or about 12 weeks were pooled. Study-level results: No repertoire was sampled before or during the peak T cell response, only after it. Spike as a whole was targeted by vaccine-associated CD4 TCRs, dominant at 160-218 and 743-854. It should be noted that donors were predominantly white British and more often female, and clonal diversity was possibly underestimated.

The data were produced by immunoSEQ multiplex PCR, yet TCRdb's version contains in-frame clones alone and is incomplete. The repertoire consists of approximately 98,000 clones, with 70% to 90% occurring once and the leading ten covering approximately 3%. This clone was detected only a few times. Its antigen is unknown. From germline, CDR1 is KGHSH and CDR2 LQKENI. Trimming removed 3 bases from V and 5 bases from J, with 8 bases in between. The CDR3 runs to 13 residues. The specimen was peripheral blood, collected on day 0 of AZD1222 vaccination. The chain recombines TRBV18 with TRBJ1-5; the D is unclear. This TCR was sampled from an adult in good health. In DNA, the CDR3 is TGTGCCAGCTCACCCGCCCAGGATCAGCCCCAGCATTTT. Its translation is CASSPAQDQPQHF.